A single sample is the source of the 28 T cell receptor beta chains below, sequenced in a study of CD8 T cells in ankylosing spondylitis. TCRdb reprocessed the 5' RACE reads with MiXCR, giving one entry per CDR3 protein. The sample records around 230,000 distinct CDR3 sequences, around 8% being singletons. Source material: blood, either unsorted or a sorted T cell fraction (not recorded which). Every receptor here comes from a female donor with ankylosing spondylitis or in good health (not recorded which).

The sample holds a few counts of this clonotype. The chain recombines TRBV7-2 with TRBJ1-1; the D gene is possibly TRBD1 (5 bases). V lost 0 bases to trimming and J lost 0 bases, with 8 bases between them. The germline gives CDR1 SGHTA, CDR2 FQGNSA. CDR3 length: 15 amino acids. In DNA form, the CDR3 reads TGTGCCAGCAGCTTAGCGGGGGGTTTGAACACTGAAGCTTTCTTT. Encoded protein: CASSLAGGLNTEAFF.

About this clonotype itself: One base away lies a much larger clone, so this may be a sequencing read error. The CDR3 loop is CAWRRDNSPFHF. The CDR3 DNA is TGTGCCTGGAGACGGGATAATTCACCCTTCCACTTT. The V and J genes are TRBV30 and TRBJ1-6; D unclear. Germline V gene data show CDR1 as GTSNPN and CDR2 as SVGIG (reference sequence). This CDR3 is built from 12 residues.

The V gene is TRBV7-9, the J gene TRBJ2-1; tentatively, D is TRBD2 (5 bases). The V gene lost 1 base and the J gene lost 8 bases, with 12 bases spanning the gap. The CDR3 extends over 14 amino acids. Germline V gene lookup returns CDR1 SEHNR and CDR2 FQNEAQ (reference sequence). The CDR3 region has the DNA TGTGCCAGCAGCTTAGGAGCTAGCACCCATGAGCAGTTCTTC. Protein sequence: CASSLGASTHEQFF.

This clonotype was detected ten times or more. The genes are TRBV7-2 and TRBJ2-7; 10 nucleotides line up with TRBD1. Germline V gives CDR1 SGHTA, CDR2 FQGNSA. Losses at the gene ends were 3 bases for V and 6 bases for J; bases not matched to a gene: 2. The CDR3 loop spans 13 amino acids. The CDR3 nucleotides are TGTGCCAGCAGCTTGGACAGGGGGGGCGAGCAGTACTTC. Amino acid sequence: CASSLDRGGEQYF.

This clonotype has a count of ten or more. The chain links TRBV9 to TRBJ2-4, with 8 bases aligning to TRBD2. Germline CDR1 SGDLS, CDR2 YYNGEE. V lost 3 bases and J lost 0; bases outside the gene matches: 5. The CDR3 runs 16 residues. CDR3 nucleotides: TGTGCCAGCAGCGCCGTAGCGGGATTAGCCAAAAACATTCAGTACTTC. As protein: CASSAVAGLAKNIQYF. Complete variable domain (other parts from reference TRBV9 and TRBJ2-4): DSGVTQTPKHLITATGQRVTLRCSPRSGDLSVYWYQQSLDQGLQFLIQYYNGEERAKGNILERFSAQQFPDLHSELNLSSLELGDSALYFCASSAVAGLAKNIQYFGAGTRLSVL.

In this sample, this clonotype turned up many times. The chain carries TRBV12-3 or TRBV12-4 and TRBJ2-1, with 8 bases lining up with TRBD2. V gave up 8 bases and J gave up 10 bases; unmatched junction bases: 7. The length of the CDR3 is 12 residues. The CDR3 loop is CASGAGGREQFF. As DNA, the CDR3 is TGTGCCAGCGGGGCGGGAGGTCGGGAGCAGTTCTTC.

This clonotype was observed many times. The V call is TRBV7-2, the J call TRBJ2-1; D remains ambiguous. With 3 bases removed from V and 4 bases from J, the gap between germline ends came to 16 bases. CDR3 length equals 16 residues. Germline V gene lookup returns CDR1 SGHTA and CDR2 FQGNSA. The CDR3 DNA reads as TGTGCCAGCAGCTTTGGACCAAGCCCCCCGTACAATGAGCAGTTCTTC. Residues: CASSFGPSPPYNEQFF.

This clonotype was detected many times. The chain employs TRBV4-3 and TRBJ1-1; no reliable D call. Germline CDR1 reads LGHNA; CDR2 reads YSLEER. CDR3 size: 14 residues. The V and J ends lost 1 base and 1 base respectively, with 7 bases between them. The CDR3, as DNA: TGCGCCAGCAGCCAAGGTTCAAAGAACACTGAAGCTTTCTTT. It codes for CASSQGSKNTEAFF.

This clonotype appeared many times. The chain has TRBV7-8 and TRBJ1-1, with unresolved D. Per germline, CDR1 SGHVS and CDR2 FQNEAQ. Trimming took 3 bases from V and 5 from J, leaving 16 bases between them. The CDR3 loop spans 15 amino acids. The CDR3 coding sequence is TGTGCCAGCAGCTTCCGAGGGTCTGGAAGGACTGAAGCTTTCTTT. This gives the protein CASSFRGSGRTEAFF. Based on the CDR3 plus reference TRBV7-8 and TRBJ1-1, the full variable domain is GAGVSQSPRYKVAKRGQDVALRCDPISGHVSLFWYQQALGQGPEFLTYFQNEAQLDKSGLPSDRFFAERPEGSVSTLKIQRTQQEDSAVYLCASSFRGSGRTEAFFGQGTRLTVV.

This clonotype was counted a few times. The chain links TRBV20-1 to TRBJ2-1, with 8 nucleotides matching TRBD1. V was pared by 0 bases and J by 6 bases, with 7 bases of the junction left unmatched. The CDR3 loop spans 15 amino acids. CDR1 DFQATT and CDR2 SNEGSKA come from the germline V gene (reference sequence). The DNA for the CDR3 is TGCAGTGCTAGAGACGGCAGGGGGCGCGGCAATGAGCAGTTCTTC. The encoded protein is CSARDGRGRGNEQFF.

This clonotype was recorded many times. The chain employs TRBV20-1 and TRBJ1-2; tentative D call: TRBD1 (5 bases). There are 12 residues in the CDR3. Per the germline V gene, CDR1 is DFQATT and CDR2 is SNEGSKA (reference sequence). CDR3 bases: TGCAGACCAACCGGGCAGGGCTATGGCTACACCTTC. It specifies CRPTGQGYGYTF.

This clonotype has a count of ten or more. This chain joins TRBV19 and TRBJ2-1, with 8 bases that match TRBD2. Germline assignment: CDR1 LNHDA and CDR2 SQIVND (reference sequence). J lost 2 bases, V lost 3 bases, and 6 bases had no gene match. The CDR3 is made up of 16 amino acids. CDR3 DNA sequence: TGTGCCAGTAGTATCGGGCTAGCGGGCCCCTACAATGAGCAGTTCTTC. Translation gives CASSIGLAGPYNEQFF.

In this sample, this clonotype turned up a few times. This chain links TRBV19 with TRBJ2-1; 8 bases map to TRBD1. Germline-derived CDR1 and CDR2 are LNHDA and SQIVND (reference sequence). This CDR3 region has 14 residues. Trimming removed 4 bases from V and 2 bases from J; junction bases left unmatched: 1. The chain's CDR3 is CASSTGQAYNEQFF. The CDR3 region has the DNA TGTGCCAGTAGTACGGGACAGGCCTACAATGAGCAGTTCTTC. The variable domain in full, with the rest retrieved from reference TRBV19 and TRBJ2-1, is DGGITQSPKYLFRKEGQNVTLSCEQNLNHDAMYWYRQDPGQGLRLIYYSQIVNDFQKGDIAEGYSVSREKKESFPLTVTSAQKNPTAFYLCASSTGQAYNEQFFGPGTRLTVL.

This clonotype was recorded at least ten times. The V and J genes are TRBV9 and TRBJ1-5, with TRBD1 matching over 9 bases. The J segment lost 3 bases and the V segment lost 8 bases, leaving 6 bases of the junction unmatched. CDR1 and CDR2 (germline): SGDLS, YYNGEE. This CDR3 has 14 amino acids. CDR3: CASSWTGDNQPQHF. The DNA for the CDR3 is TGTGCCAGTTCCTGGACAGGGGACAATCAGCCCCAGCATTTT.

For this clonotype: With a much larger clone just one base away, this may be a read error. The chain has TRBV14 and TRBJ1-6, with unresolved D. The length of the CDR3 is 15 residues. Looked up from germline, CDR1 is SGHDN and CDR2 is FVKESK. CDR3 DNA: TGTGTCAGCAGCCCCGTCGACGGTCTTAATTCACCCCTCCACTTT. Its protein product is CVSSPVDGLNSPLHF.

At least ten counts were recorded for this clonotype. The chain has TRBV24-1 and TRBJ2-7; D is possibly TRBD2 (6 bases). Trimming took 3 bases from V and 5 from J, leaving 7 bases between them. Germline CDR1 KGHDR, CDR2 SFDVKD. The CDR3 runs to 12 residues. CDR3 amino acids: CATSDRGNEQYF. The CDR3 DNA reads TGTGCCACCAGTGATCGGGGGAACGAGCAGTACTTC.

The table lists this clonotype with a few counts. J is TRBJ2-5 and V is TRBV19, with 10 bases fitting TRBD2. The V gene end was trimmed by 5 bases and the J gene end by 1 base; junction bases not matched to a gene: 4. The CDR3 is made up of 15 amino acids. CDR1 LNHDA and CDR2 SQIVND come from the germline V gene (reference sequence). In DNA form, the CDR3 reads TGTGCCAGTAGTTTAGCGGGAGGACTCCAAGAGACCCAGTACTTC. Residues: CASSLAGGLQETQYF.

This clonotype was seen repeatedly, ten times or more. This rearrangement joins TRBV5-1 to TRBJ1-1; 8 bases map to TRBD1. The germline CDR1 and CDR2 sequences are SGHRS and YFSETQ. Trimming cost V 4 bases and J 6 bases; bases outside gene matches: 11. CDR3 length: 15 amino acids. The CDR3 spells CASSELTGTGAEAFF. Written as DNA, the CDR3 is TGCGCCAGCAGCGAGCTTACCGGGACAGGAGCTGAAGCTTTCTTT.

This clonotype was seen many times. The chain recombines TRBV20-1 with TRBJ2-7; D call uncertain. Germline lookup yields CDR1 DFQATT and CDR2 SNEGSKA (reference sequence). V shed 6 bases and J shed 0 bases, with 12 bases lying between them. This CDR3 is 13 amino acids long. DNA for the CDR3: TGCAGTGCGGGTGGGGATGGCTCCTACGAGCAGTACTTC. Protein product: CSAGGDGSYEQYF.

This clonotype has ten or more counts. The chain combines TRBV2 with TRBJ2-4, with 8 positions matching TRBD2. Trimming at V came to 0 bases and at J to 9 bases, leaving 10 bases not matched to a gene. CDR1 and CDR2 (germline): SNHLY, FYNNEI. This CDR3 contains 16 residues. The CDR3 DNA follows: TGTGCCAGCAGTGAAGCAACTAGCGGTCCCCGTAGCATTCAGTACTTC. Protein: CASSEATSGPRSIQYF.

This clonotype was seen at least ten times. The genes are TRBV12-3 or TRBV12-4 and TRBJ1-1; TRBD1 matches at 7 bases. The V gene end was trimmed by 7 bases and the J gene end by 1 base; junction bases not matched to a gene: 6. The CDR3 extends over 14 amino acids. The CDR3 protein is CASILGQTNTEAFF. In DNA form, the CDR3 reads TGTGCCAGCATACTGGGACAGACGAACACTGAAGCTTTCTTT.

On this clonotype: A single base separates this from a much larger clone, so it may be a read error. As DNA, the CDR3 is TGCGCCAGCAGCCCCACCCGGACCATCAATCAGCCCCAGCATTTT. Translation: CASSPTRTINQPQHF. J is TRBJ1-5 and V is TRBV4-3, with D hard to call. Germline-derived CDR1 and CDR2 are LGHNA and YSLEER. V was shortened by 4 bases and J by 3 bases, with 13 bases between the two germline ends. CDR3 length equals 15 residues.

This clonotype appeared many times. The chain has TRBV18 and TRBJ2-7; tentative D call: TRBD2 (6 bases). CDR3 length equals 12 residues. Germline CDR1 KGHSH, CDR2 LQKENI. Trimming took 3 bases from V and 4 from J, leaving 7 bases between them. The DNA of the CDR3 is TGTGCCAGCTCACCGGAGGGTTACGAGCAGTACTTC. Its protein product is CASSPEGYEQYF.

In this sample, this clonotype turned up many times. The rearrangement uses TRBV10-3 and TRBJ2-2; 16 bases match TRBD2. The ends lost 8 bases at V and 0 bases at J; junction bases unmatched: 6. This CDR3 contains 18 residues. CDR1 ENHRY and CDR2 SYGVKD come from the germline V gene. CDR3 region: CAIAKGLAGGANTGELFF. In DNA form, the CDR3 reads TGTGCCATCGCTAAGGGACTAGCGGGAGGGGCGAACACCGGGGAGCTGTTTTTT.

This clonotype was recorded at least ten times. The V call is TRBV11-3, the J call TRBJ2-1; the match to TRBD2 covers 8 bases. Germline lookup yields CDR1 SGHNT and CDR2 YENEEA. V was clipped by 3 bases and J by 9 bases; unmatched bases: 10. CDR3 length: 15 residues. CDR3 DNA sequence: TGTGCCAGCAGCTTGAGCGGGAGCCTAACGAGTGAGCAGTTCTTC. Protein sequence: CASSLSGSLTSEQFF.

This clonotype was seen only a few times. The chain carries TRBV20-1 and TRBJ1-5; D is unclear. V lost 3 bases to trimming and J lost 11 bases, with 20 bases between them. This CDR3 has 14 residues. Germline CDR1 and CDR2: DFQATT and SNEGSKA (reference sequence). The CDR3 sequence: CSASPRAIHLAQHF. DNA for the CDR3: TGCAGTGCTAGCCCCCGGGCCATTCATCTGGCCCAGCATTTT.

This clonotype was counted many times. CDR3 protein: CASSPGLGYGYTF. The CDR3 bases are TGTGCCAGCTCCCCCGGGTTAGGGTATGGCTACACCTTC. V is TRBV12-3 or TRBV12-4 and J is TRBJ1-2; the D is unclear. The V and J ends lost 8 bases and 5 bases respectively, with 15 bases between them. The CDR3 sequence is 13 residues long.

This clonotype was found many times. CDR3 bases: TGCGCCAGCAGCCGGGGGTTGAACACTGAAGCTTTCTTT. Its translation is CASSRGLNTEAFF. V is TRBV4-3 and J is TRBJ1-1; the D gene is possibly TRBD1 (5 bases). The V end lost 4 bases, the J end lost 0 bases, and 6 bases lay between the germline ends. CDR1 LGHNA and CDR2 YSLEER come from the germline V gene. CDR3 length: 13 residues.